This TCR beta chain was identified in a study of pediatric ulcerative colitis. The CDR3 runs to 12 residues. Germline lookup yields CDR1 SGHDT and CDR2 YYEEEE. Trimming took off 2 bases at V and 8 bases at J, with 10 bases between the two ends. Method: immunoSEQ multiplex PCR; TCRdb's copy keeps in-frame clones and lacks some. This sample has approximately 40,000 clones, with 60% to 75% found just once. General study findings and limits: Rectal repertoires separated controls, mild-moderate and acute severe colitis. Total lymphocyte DNA, not sorted subsets, was the template.

The rectum was sampled with one to two pinch biopsies at colonoscopy. For this clone: The antigen is undetermined.

This receptor was taken from a boy aged 5-17 years with severe ulcerative colitis. The chain links TRBV5-6 to TRBJ1-1; D perhaps matches TRBD1 (5 bases). The sample taken for sequencing was gut tissue. The CDR3 DNA sequence: TGTGCCAGCAGCTTATATCGGGGGGAAGCTTTCTTT. Its protein product is CASSLYRGEAFF.